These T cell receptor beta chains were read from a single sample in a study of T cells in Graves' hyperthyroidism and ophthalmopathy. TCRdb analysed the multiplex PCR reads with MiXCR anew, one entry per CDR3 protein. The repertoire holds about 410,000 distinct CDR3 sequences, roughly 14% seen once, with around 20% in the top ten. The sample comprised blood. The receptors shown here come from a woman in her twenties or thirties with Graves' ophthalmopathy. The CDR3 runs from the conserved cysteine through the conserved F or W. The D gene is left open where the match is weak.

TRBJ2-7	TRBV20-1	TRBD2	CSANRLAGAYEQYF
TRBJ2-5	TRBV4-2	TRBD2	CASSQIQPGGGVQETQYF
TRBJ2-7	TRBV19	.	CATSDRAYEQYF
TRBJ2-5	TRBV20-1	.	CSARDLGGERPQGQETQYF
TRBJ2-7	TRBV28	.	CASSPTPGEQYF
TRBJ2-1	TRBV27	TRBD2	CASSLAGGRLNEQFF
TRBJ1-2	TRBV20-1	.	CSAFRPEGGYTF
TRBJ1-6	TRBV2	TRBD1	CASSEGATGGSPLHF
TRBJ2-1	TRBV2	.	CATAGNEQFF
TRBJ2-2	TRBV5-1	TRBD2	CASSLVRLAGGNTGELFF
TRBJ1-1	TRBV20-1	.	CSARDLAVPTDEAFF
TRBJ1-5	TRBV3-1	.	CASSQGAGVDQPQHF
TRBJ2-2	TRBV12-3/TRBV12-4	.	CASSLGGLPGELFF
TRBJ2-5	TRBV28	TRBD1	CASSLGRGRGETQYF
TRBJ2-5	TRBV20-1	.	CSASRGVQETQYF
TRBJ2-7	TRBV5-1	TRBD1	CASSLPDDGTGGYEQYF
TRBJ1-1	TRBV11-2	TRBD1	CASLSGGGFTDEAFF
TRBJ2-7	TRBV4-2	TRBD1	CASSQANTGGEQYF
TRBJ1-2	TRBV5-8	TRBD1	CASSLEGTGGYGYTF
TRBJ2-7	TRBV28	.	CASSILSYEQYF
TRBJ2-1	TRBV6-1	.	CASSEIRGANEQFF
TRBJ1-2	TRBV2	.	CASSEEQGYGYTF
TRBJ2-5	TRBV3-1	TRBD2	CASSGLAGGPFVETQYF
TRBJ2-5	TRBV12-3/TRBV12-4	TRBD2	CASSLLAGEGTQYF
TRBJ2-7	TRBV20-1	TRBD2	CSAPAGGPYEQYF
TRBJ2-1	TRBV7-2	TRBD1	CASVRQGANEQFF
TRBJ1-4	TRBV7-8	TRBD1	CASSTRDSTNEKLFF